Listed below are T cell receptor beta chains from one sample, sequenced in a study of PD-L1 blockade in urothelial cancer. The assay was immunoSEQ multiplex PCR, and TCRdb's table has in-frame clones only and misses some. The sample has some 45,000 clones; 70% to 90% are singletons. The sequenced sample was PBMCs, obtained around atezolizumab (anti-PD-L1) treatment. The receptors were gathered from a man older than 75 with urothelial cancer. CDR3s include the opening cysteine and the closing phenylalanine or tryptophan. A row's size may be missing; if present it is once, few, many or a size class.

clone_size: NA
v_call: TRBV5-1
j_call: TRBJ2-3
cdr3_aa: CASSPQGNSDTQYF

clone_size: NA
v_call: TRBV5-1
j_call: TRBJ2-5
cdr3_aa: CASSREGLADQETQYF

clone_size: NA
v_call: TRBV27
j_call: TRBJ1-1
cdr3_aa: CASIKAGTANTEAFF

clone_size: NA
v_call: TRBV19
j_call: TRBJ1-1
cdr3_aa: CASSIGGARTEAFF

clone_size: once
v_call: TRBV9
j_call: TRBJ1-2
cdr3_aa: CASSEHTGLTNYGYTF

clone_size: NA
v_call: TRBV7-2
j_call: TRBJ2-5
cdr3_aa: CASSFDPGLPETQYF

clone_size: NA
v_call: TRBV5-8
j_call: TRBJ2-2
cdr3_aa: CASSLGGRTGELFF

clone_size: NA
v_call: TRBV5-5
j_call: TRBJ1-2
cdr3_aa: CASSSVQGGRGYTF

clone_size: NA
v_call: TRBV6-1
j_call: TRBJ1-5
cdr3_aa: CASSEGQRQPQHF

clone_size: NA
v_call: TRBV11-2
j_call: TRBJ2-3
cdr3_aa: CASSLGVGSVDTQYF

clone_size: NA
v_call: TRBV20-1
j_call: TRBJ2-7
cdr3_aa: CSAPRAGEQYF

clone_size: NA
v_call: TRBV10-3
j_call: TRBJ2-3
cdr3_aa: CAIRGAGQSTDTQYF

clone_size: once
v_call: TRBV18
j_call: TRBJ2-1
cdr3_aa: CASSPTSGMPGFF

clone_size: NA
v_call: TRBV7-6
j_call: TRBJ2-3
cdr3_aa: CASSWGGTSGTDTQYF

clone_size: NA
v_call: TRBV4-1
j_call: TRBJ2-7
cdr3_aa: CASSQDRTRLGEQYF

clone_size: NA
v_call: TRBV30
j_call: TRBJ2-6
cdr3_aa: CAWSGTAWANVLTF

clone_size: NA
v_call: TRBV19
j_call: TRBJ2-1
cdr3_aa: CASSIDGLAVTRSGEEQFF

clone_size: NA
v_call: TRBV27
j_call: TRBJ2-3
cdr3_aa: CASRPLAGGPSDTQYF

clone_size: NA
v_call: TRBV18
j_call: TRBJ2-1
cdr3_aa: CASSPAGQGTNEQFF

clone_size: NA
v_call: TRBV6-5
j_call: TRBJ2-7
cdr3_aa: CASSYTGQDEQYF

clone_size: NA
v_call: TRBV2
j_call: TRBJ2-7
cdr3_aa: CASSRDRGIPYEQYF

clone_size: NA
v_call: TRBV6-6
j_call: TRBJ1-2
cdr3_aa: CATSGGQPSRYTF

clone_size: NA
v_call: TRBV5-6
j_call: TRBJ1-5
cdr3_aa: CASSFREFNQPQHF

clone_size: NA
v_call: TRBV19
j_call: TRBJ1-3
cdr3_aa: CASSPRTGATGNTIYF

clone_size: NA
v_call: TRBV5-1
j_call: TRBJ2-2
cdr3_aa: CATRPGAGLTGELFF

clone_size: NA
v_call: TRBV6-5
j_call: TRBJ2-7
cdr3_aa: CASSYSGTGGYYEQYF

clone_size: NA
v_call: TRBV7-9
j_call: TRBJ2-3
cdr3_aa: CAVKGALSTDTQYF

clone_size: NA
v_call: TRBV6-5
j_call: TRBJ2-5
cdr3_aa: CASSYSISQGETQYF

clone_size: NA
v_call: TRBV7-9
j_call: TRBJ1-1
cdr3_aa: CASSLPGPTGGNTEAFF

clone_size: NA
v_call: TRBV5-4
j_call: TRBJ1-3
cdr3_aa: CASSLAGSFSGNTIYF

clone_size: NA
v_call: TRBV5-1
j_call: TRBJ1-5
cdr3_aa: CASSLEGGDQPQHF

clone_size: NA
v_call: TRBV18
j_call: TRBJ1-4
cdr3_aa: CASSPREFRGEKLFF

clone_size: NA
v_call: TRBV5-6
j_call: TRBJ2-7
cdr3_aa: CASNILTGEQYF

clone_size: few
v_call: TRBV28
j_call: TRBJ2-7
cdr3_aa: CASSLVGLAESYEQYF

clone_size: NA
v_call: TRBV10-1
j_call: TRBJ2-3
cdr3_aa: CASQTSRTDTQYF

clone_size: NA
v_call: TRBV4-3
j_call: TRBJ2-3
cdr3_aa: CASSQGGGDTDTQYF

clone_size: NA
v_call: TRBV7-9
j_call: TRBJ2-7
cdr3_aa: CASSGTGYEQYF

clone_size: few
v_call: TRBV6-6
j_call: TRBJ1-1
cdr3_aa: CASSLQGGTEAFF

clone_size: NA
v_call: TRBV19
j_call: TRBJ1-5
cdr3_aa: CASSTPGGASNQPQHF

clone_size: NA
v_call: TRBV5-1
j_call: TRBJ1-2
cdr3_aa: CASSLEGVGGARNYGYTF

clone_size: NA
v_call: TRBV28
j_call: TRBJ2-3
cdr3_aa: CASSSLSGTGTDTQYF

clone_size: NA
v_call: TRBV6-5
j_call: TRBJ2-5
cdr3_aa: CASSYSGLAGETQYF

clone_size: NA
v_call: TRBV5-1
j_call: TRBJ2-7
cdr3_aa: CASSLMGQGGDEQYF

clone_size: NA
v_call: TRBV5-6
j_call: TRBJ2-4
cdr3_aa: CASSLGTGTGGNIQYF